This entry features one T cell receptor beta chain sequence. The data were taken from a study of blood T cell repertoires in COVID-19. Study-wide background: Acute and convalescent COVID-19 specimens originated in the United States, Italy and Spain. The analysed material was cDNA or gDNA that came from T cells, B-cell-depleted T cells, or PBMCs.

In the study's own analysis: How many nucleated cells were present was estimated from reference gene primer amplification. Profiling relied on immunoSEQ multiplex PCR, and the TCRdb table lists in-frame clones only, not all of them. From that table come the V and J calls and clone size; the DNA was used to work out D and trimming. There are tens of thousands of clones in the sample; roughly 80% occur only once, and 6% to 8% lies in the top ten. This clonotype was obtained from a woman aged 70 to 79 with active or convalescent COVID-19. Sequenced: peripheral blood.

The CDR3 coding sequence is TGTGCCAGCAGCTTATCTCAGGGGACTGAAGCTTTCTTT. It translates to CASSLSQGTEAFF. This chain links TRBV7-9 with TRBJ1-1, with TRBD1 as a possible D gene (6 bases). Per germline, CDR1 SEHNR and CDR2 FQNEAQ (reference sequence). V was cut by 2 bases and J by 5 bases, with 9 bases left in between. This CDR3 comprises 13 residues.